This T cell receptor beta chain was identified in a study of shared clonotypes between healthy human individuals. Naive CD8 cells lacked CD45RO, underwent positive selection for CCR7 and left out terminally differentiated effector memory CD45RA+ cells. Overall study results and limits: Naive CD4 clonotype sharing across four donors was about 5%.

As for this clone: What it binds is not known.

The data were produced by immunoSEQ multiplex PCR, yet TCRdb's version contains in-frame clones alone and is incomplete. This sample carries approximately 2,000,000 clones, 93% of them seen once, and the ten largest clones take more than 1.5%. The CDR3 runs 16 residues. V lost 5 bases, J lost 7 bases, and 21 bases lay in between. Germline V gene sequence: CDR1 MNHEY, CDR2 SMNVEV (reference sequence). The chain links TRBV27 to TRBJ2-1; D tentatively reads TRBD1 or TRBD2 (6 bases each). The receptor was isolated from a man younger than 30 in good health. Some clones in this sample may be carry-over from other donors' samples. The sample was naive CD8+ T cells from PBMCs. The CDR3: CASSGRRERGINEQFF. The CDR3 bases are TGTGCCAGCAGTGGACGCCGGGAGAGGGGGATTAATGAGCAGTTCTTC.